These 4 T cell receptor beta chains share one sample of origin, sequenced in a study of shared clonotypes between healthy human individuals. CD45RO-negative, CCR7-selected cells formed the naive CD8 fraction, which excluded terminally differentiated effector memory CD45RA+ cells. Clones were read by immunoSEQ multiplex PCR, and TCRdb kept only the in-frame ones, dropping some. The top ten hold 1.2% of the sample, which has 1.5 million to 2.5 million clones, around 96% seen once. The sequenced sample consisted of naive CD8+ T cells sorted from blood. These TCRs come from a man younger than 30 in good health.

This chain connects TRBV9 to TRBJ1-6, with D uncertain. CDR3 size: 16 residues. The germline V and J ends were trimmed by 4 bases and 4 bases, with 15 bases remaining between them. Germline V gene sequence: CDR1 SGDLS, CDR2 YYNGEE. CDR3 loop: CASSPTSGGYNSPLHF. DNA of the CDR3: TGTGCCAGCAGCCCCACCTCCGGAGGGTATAATTCACCCCTCCACTTT.

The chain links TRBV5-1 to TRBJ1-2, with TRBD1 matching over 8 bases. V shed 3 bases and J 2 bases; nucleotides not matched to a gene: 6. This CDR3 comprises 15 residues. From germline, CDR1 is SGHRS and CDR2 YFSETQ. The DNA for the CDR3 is TGCGCCAGCAGCTCTTCAACAGGGGGAAACTATGGCTACACCTTC. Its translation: CASSSSTGGNYGYTF. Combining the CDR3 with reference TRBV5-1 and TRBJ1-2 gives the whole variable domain KAGVTQTPRYLIKTRGQQVTLSCSPISGHRSVSWYQQTPGQGLQFLFEYFSETQRNKGNFPGRFSGRQFSNSRSEMNVSTLELGDSALYLCASSSSTGGNYGYTFGSGTRLTVV.

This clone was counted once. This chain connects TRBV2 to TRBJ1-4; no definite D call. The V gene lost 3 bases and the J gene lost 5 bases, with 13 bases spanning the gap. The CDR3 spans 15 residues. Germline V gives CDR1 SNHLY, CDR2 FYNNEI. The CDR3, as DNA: TGTGCCAGCAGTGACGGCGGTTCCCTGAATGAAAAACTGTTTTTT. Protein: CASSDGGSLNEKLFF.

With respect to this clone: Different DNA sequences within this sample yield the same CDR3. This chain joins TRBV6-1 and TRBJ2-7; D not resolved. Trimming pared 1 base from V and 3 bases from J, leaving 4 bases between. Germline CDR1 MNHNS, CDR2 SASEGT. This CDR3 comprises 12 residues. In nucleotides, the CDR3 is TGTGCCAGCAGTGAAGTGTTCTACGAGCAGTACTTC. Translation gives CASSEVFYEQYF.